The source of this TCR beta chain is a study of blood T cell repertoires in COVID-19. Across the whole study: The United States, Italy and Spain supplied acute and convalescent COVID-19 samples. T cells, B-cell-depleted T cells, or PBMCs provided the cDNA or gDNA that served as material.

This clone occurred once. The CDR3 extends over 14 amino acids. Trimming took 6 bases from V and 3 from J, leaving 12 bases between them. The germline V gene has CDR1 LGHDT and CDR2 YNNKEL (reference sequence). As processed by the authors: Amplifying reference gene primers gave estimates of nucleated cell counts. Generated by immunoSEQ multiplex PCR, the TCRdb table keeps only in-frame clones and is missing some. V and J calls plus clone size are reproduced from that table; the DNA served to infer D and trimming. Of 95,000 to 150,000 clones listed, about 80% are singletons. The TCR sequence derives from a woman aged 80 or over with acute or convalescent COVID-19. The rearrangement links TRBV3-1 (or the pseudogene TRBV3-2) to TRBJ2-1; tentatively, D is TRBD2 (6 bases). The sequencing sample was made of peripheral blood. For the CDR3, the DNA is TGTGCCAGCAGGGTTAGCGGCGACTACAATGAGCAGTTCTTC. It translates to CASRVSGDYNEQFF.